Described below is a single T cell receptor (beta chain) sequence and its context. The antigen is undetermined. The study sequenced TCR beta in blood CD8+ and CD4+ T cells. Patients with stable or active relapsing-remitting disease, all of them treatment-naive, made up the multiple sclerosis controls. CDR3 length: 13 amino acids. The V and J ends lost 6 bases and 5 bases, in that order; junction bases with no gene match: 2. These data originate in a study of CD8 T cells in Susac syndrome. Findings and limits, study-wide: As the study acknowledged, the number of individuals who were part of its TCR sequencing and HLA analysis was relatively small.

Random hexamers were used to reverse transcribe an amount of about 0.45 to 1 ug RNA. The immunoSEQ assay covered 54 Vbeta and 13 Jbeta segments for CDR3. A single record per CDR3 protein comes from TCRdb applying MiXCR to the immunoSEQ multiplex PCR reads. This table holds approximately 230,000 distinct CDR3 sequences, roughly 95% found once. This receptor was taken from a human donor with multiple sclerosis. Sequencing was carried out using CD4+ T cells from PBMCs. The genes are TRBV12-3 or TRBV12-4 and TRBJ2-1, with 9 bases lining up with TRBD1. DNA for the CDR3: TGTGCCAGCAGCAGGACAGGGGACAATGAGCAGTTCTTC. As protein: CASSRTGDNEQFF.